The clone carrying this T cell receptor beta chain appeared a few times. This sample is drawn from a study of blood T cell repertoires in COVID-19. About the research overall: Collection of acute and convalescent COVID-19 samples took place in the United States, Italy and Spain. Nucleic acid was either cDNA or gDNA, and it came from T cells, B-cell-depleted T cells, or PBMCs.

In the original processing: For nucleated cells, counts were estimated from reference gene primer amplification. This table comes from immunoSEQ multiplex PCR, and its TCRdb copy is limited to in-frame clones, with some not included. The V and J calls and clone size are taken from that table; D and trimming were inferred from the DNA. The sample yields about 84,000 clones, nearly 85% seen once. This CDR3 contains 12 residues. The V end was cut by 3 bases, the J end by 5 bases, with 7 bases between. The sequenced material came from peripheral blood. The chain is built from TRBV12-3 or TRBV12-4 and TRBJ1-1; D not certain. The TCR comes from a woman older than 75 with acute or convalescent COVID-19. Written as DNA, the CDR3 is TGTGCCAGCAGTTTTTCGGGAACTGAAGCTTTCTTT. Translation gives CASSFSGTEAFF.